Listed here are 20 T cell receptor beta chains from one sample, sequenced in a study of blood T cell repertoires in COVID-19. Repertoires were generated with immunoSEQ multiplex PCR, while TCRdb's copy carries only in-frame clones and drops some. Among 200,000 or so clones listed, approximately 90% were seen once. The sequencing sample was made of peripheral blood. The receptors were gathered from a man in his sixties or seventies with active or convalescent COVID-19.

V gene TRBV27 combines with J gene TRBJ1-5; 9 bases agree with TRBD1. The CDR3 is 14 residues long. The germline CDR1 and CDR2 sequences are MNHEY and SMNVEV (reference sequence). Trimming took 5 bases from V and 6 from J; bases not matched to a gene: 5. DNA of the CDR3: TGTGCCAGCAGTACACGGACAGGGGTTCAGCCCCAGCATTTT. Its translation is CASSTRTGVQPQHF.

V gene TRBV28 combines with J gene TRBJ1-4, with 9 bases matching TRBD1. Looked up from germline, CDR1 is MDHEN and CDR2 is SYDVKM. Trimming took 5 bases from V and 6 from J; bases not matched to a gene: 1. The CDR3 is made up of 13 amino acids. CDR3 protein: CASSRQGDEKLFF. The CDR3 DNA is TGTGCCAGCAGTAGACAGGGGGATGAAAAACTGTTTTTT.

V is TRBV2 and J is TRBJ2-3; D is possibly TRBD2 (6 bases). The length of the CDR3 is 16 residues. The germline gives CDR1 SNHLY, CDR2 FYNNEI. V lost 7 bases and J lost 0, with 17 bases in between. The CDR3 loop is CASKGSGLSSTDTQYF. CDR3 sequence (DNA): TGTGCCAGCAAAGGATCGGGACTGAGTAGCACAGATACGCAGTATTTT.

This clone has just one count. This chain links TRBV4-3 with TRBJ2-5, with D possibly matching TRBD2 (6 bases). CDR3 length: 18 residues. Germline V lookup: CDR1 LGHNA, CDR2 YSLEER. The V and J ends lost 2 bases and 5 bases respectively, with 24 bases between them. CDR3 region: CASSQHYGGALEGETQYF. CDR3 nucleotide sequence: TGCGCCAGCAGCCAACATTATGGCGGGGCGCTAGAAGGGGAGACCCAGTACTTC.

V is TRBV12-3 or TRBV12-4 and J is TRBJ2-2; D is possibly TRBD1 (6 bases). The CDR3 spans 13 residues. The V end lost 2 bases, the J end lost 6 bases, and 7 bases lay between the germline ends. CDR3 protein: CASSLTGPGELFF. Written as DNA, the CDR3 is TGTGCCAGCAGTTTAACAGGGCCCGGGGAGCTGTTTTTT.

The CDR3 DNA reads as TGTGCCAGCACCGACCGGGACAGGGGCTCCTACGAGCAGTACTTC. Its translation is CASTDRDRGSYEQYF. The V call is TRBV28, the J call TRBJ2-7, with 10 bases aligning to TRBD1. This CDR3 comprises 15 residues. Germline V lookup: CDR1 MDHEN, CDR2 SYDVKM. The trim removed 7 bases at V and 0 bases at J, leaving 6 bases unmatched.

The rearrangement uses TRBV6-2 or TRBV6-3 and TRBJ1-5, with 9 positions matching TRBD1. The CDR3 spans 15 residues. Losses at the gene ends were 2 bases for V and 5 bases for J; bases not matched to a gene: 4. CDR1 is MNHEY and CDR2 is SVGEGT in the germline V gene. The CDR3 loop reads CASSYGRTGDQPQHF. The CDR3 bases are TGTGCCAGCAGTTACGGGAGGACAGGGGATCAGCCCCAGCATTTT.

The rearrangement links TRBV7-2 to TRBJ1-4; possible D gene TRBD1, 5 bases. V gave up 1 base and J gave up 5 bases, with 11 bases separating them. In germline, CDR1 is SGHTA, CDR2 FQGNSA. The CDR3 is 15 residues long. As DNA, the CDR3 is TGTGCCAGCAGCTTAGGGGGCAGAAGGAATGAAAAACTGTTTTTT. It translates to CASSLGGRRNEKLFF.

The rearrangement uses TRBV28 and TRBJ1-2; 10 nucleotides match TRBD1. The CDR3 extends over 14 amino acids. V dropped 3 bases and J dropped 4; count of bases not matched to a gene: 2. The germline gives CDR1 MDHEN, CDR2 SYDVKM. In nucleotides, the CDR3 is TGTGCCAGCAGTTTGACAGGGGGCCTCTATGGCTACACCTTC. This gives the protein CASSLTGGLYGYTF.

The chain combines TRBV28 with TRBJ2-5; perhaps TRBD1 as D (6 bases). The germline gives CDR1 MDHEN, CDR2 SYDVKM. The CDR3 extends over 13 amino acids. Trimming removed 5 bases at V and 5 bases at J, with 12 bases between. The chain's CDR3 is CASSDSGVETQYF. DNA of the CDR3: TGTGCCAGCAGTGACTCAGGGGTGGAGACCCAGTACTTC.

J is TRBJ1-1 and V is TRBV19; the D gene is possibly TRBD1 (6 bases). This CDR3 has 14 residues. V was clipped by 3 bases and J by 4 bases, with 12 bases between them. Looked up from germline, CDR1 is LNHDA and CDR2 is SQIVND (reference sequence). The CDR3 coding sequence is TGTGCCAGTAGTATTTTTTCAGGGGTCACTGAAGCTTTCTTT. Protein: CASSIFSGVTEAFF.

The chain is built from TRBV30 and TRBJ1-1, with 9 nucleotides matching TRBD1. V shed 5 bases and J 4 bases; nucleotides not matched to a gene: 8. CDR1 is GTSNPN, CDR2 SVGIG, per germline (reference sequence). CDR3 length: 14 amino acids. The CDR3 nucleotides are TGTGCCTGGGGTCAAGGGACAGGGAGCACTGAAGCTTTCTTT. Protein product: CAWGQGTGSTEAFF.

V and J are TRBV10-3 and TRBJ2-5; perhaps TRBD2 as D (5 bases). The CDR3 runs 12 residues. The V gene's germline CDR1 is ENHRY and CDR2 SYGVKD. Trimming cost V 8 bases and J 0 bases, with 7 bases left between them. For the CDR3, the DNA is TGTGCCATCTCCGGGAACCAAGAGACCCAGTACTTC. Translation gives CAISGNQETQYF.

V usage is TRBV6-1 and J usage is TRBJ2-7; possible D gene TRBD2, 5 bases. The CDR3 runs 15 residues. Germline V lookup: CDR1 MNHNS, CDR2 SASEGT. V was trimmed by 3 bases and J by 6 bases, leaving 18 bases between them. In DNA, the CDR3 is TGTGCCAGCAGTGAGGCGAGGGCACCCCAGGTCGAGCAGTACTTC. It encodes CASSEARAPQVEQYF.

The CDR3 sequence is CAWRATRGGELFF. The CDR3 region has the DNA TGTGCCTGGAGGGCCACCCGAGGGGGGGAGCTGTTTTTT. The gene calls are TRBV30 and TRBJ2-2, with a possible D match to TRBD2 (5 bases). V lost 3 bases and J 8 bases, leaving 13 bases between the germline ends. The CDR3 runs to 13 residues. The germline gives CDR1 GTSNPN, CDR2 SVGIG (reference sequence). Full variable domain (missing parts from reference TRBV30 and TRBJ2-2): SQTIHQWPATLVQPVGSPLSLECTVEGTSNPNLYWYRQAAGRGLQLLFYSVGIGQISSEVPQNLSASRPQDRQFILSSKKLLLSDSGFYLCAWRATRGGELFFGEGSRLTVL.

This chain links TRBV28 with TRBJ2-7; 9 bases map to TRBD1. CDR3 length equals 16 residues. V dropped 4 bases and J dropped 4; count of bases not matched to a gene: 11. Germline V gene sequence: CDR1 MDHEN, CDR2 SYDVKM. CDR3 nucleotide sequence: TGTGCCAGCAGTTCATGGTCCGGGACAGGGATGTACGAGCAGTACTTC. Its translation is CASSSWSGTGMYEQYF.

The chain couples TRBV6-6 to TRBJ1-6; 11 nucleotides match TRBD1. Germline CDR1 is MNHNY and CDR2 is SVGAGI (reference sequence). V gave up 5 bases and J gave up 9 bases; unmatched junction bases: 12. The CDR3 loop spans 17 amino acids. The CDR3: CASSQFGTGGARSPLHF. DNA for the CDR3: TGTGCCAGCAGTCAATTTGGGACAGGGGGAGCGCGTTCACCCCTCCACTTT.

The J gene is TRBJ1-2, the V gene TRBV5-4; D may be TRBD1 (5 bases). CDR1 and CDR2 from the germline V gene are SGHNT and YYREEE (reference sequence). The CDR3 runs to 15 residues. Trimming removed 4 bases from V and 0 bases from J, with 13 bases in between. Written as DNA, the CDR3 is TGTGCCAGCAGCACCCCAGGGCAAGCTAACTATGGCTACACCTTC. Protein product: CASSTPGQANYGYTF.

This clone was seen a single time. This sequence joins TRBV4-3 and TRBJ1-2; 9 positions match TRBD1. This CDR3 comprises 12 residues. CDR1 and CDR2 (germline): LGHNA, YSLEER. Trimming at V came to 4 bases and at J to 8 bases, leaving 2 bases not matched to a gene. The CDR3 region is CASSPTGGGYTF. The CDR3 DNA reads TGCGCCAGCAGCCCCACAGGGGGCGGCTACACCTTC.

V and J are TRBV29-1 and TRBJ2-7; maybe TRBD1 (6 bases). Trimming took off 5 bases at V and 3 bases at J, with 17 bases between the two ends. The CDR3 runs to 14 residues. CDR1 and CDR2 (germline): SQVTM, ANQGSEA. CDR3 protein: CSVTPLTGNYEQYF. The CDR3 nucleotides read TGCAGCGTTACCCCCCTAACAGGGAACTACGAGCAGTACTTC.